The source of this T cell receptor beta chain is a study of blood T cells in healthy people across ages. A second about 7 to 11 cycle PCR used barcoded and J-beta primers. Every cDNA molecule carried a tag from a template-switch adaptor bearing 12 random nucleotides. TCRdb re-derived calls from the 5' RACE reads in MiXCR, one entry per CDR3 protein. The sample shows some 860,000 distinct CDR3 sequences, roughly three fifths of them seen only once. This CDR3 has 13 amino acids. Deletions cut 5 bases from V and 5 bases from J, with 7 bases between. Germline-derived CDR1 and CDR2 are SGHTA and FQGTGA. Donation came from healthy Caucasian individuals in Russia who were aged about 6 to 100. PBMCs numbering at least 7 million were isolated per sample. Extraction yielded at least 5 micrograms of total RNA per sample.

Sequencing used blood. This receptor was identified in a man aged 35 to 55 in good health. The chain links TRBV7-3 to TRBJ2-6, with D uncertain. Here the CDR3 DNA reads TGTGCCAGCAGCCCATCGTGGGCCAACGTCCTGACTTTC. Translation gives CASSPSWANVLTF.